The 32 T cell receptor beta chains presented below share a single source sample, sequenced in a study of blood T cell repertoires in COVID-19. The repertoire was sequenced with immunoSEQ multiplex PCR; TCRdb's copy has only in-frame clones and lacks some. The table records 150,000 to 200,000 clones, around nine tenths of them present only once. Sequenced: peripheral blood. All receptors derive from a woman of 80 years or more with COVID-19, enrolled during active disease.

The chain recombines TRBV3-1 (or the pseudogene TRBV3-2) with TRBJ1-1; D is perhaps TRBD1 (6 bases). Germline V gene sequence: CDR1 LGHDT, CDR2 YNNKEL (reference sequence). Trimming stripped 3 bases from V and 9 bases from J, with 14 bases between. CDR3 size: 13 residues. CDR3 residues: CASSHPRDKQAFF. The CDR3 DNA follows: TGTGCCAGCAGCCACCCCAGGGACAAACAAGCTTTCTTT.

The J gene is TRBJ2-1, the V gene TRBV6-2 or TRBV6-3; tentatively, D is TRBD2 (6 bases). Trimming took 5 bases from V and 2 from J, leaving 13 bases between them. The CDR3 extends over 15 amino acids. Germline assignment: CDR1 MNHEY and CDR2 SVGEGT. The CDR3 loop reads CASSGGGEAYNEQFF. The CDR3 DNA reads TGTGCCAGCAGTGGGGGTGGGGAGGCCTACAATGAGCAGTTCTTC.

A few counts support this clone. This chain joins TRBV29-1 and TRBJ1-2; TRBD1 is a possible D gene (6 bases). CDR3 size: 14 residues. Trimming took 3 bases from V and 4 from J, leaving 15 bases between them. Germline loops: CDR1 SQVTM, CDR2 ANQGSEA. The CDR3 DNA reads TGCAGCGTTGATGAATCAAGGGGGGGCTATGGCTACACCTTC. As protein: CSVDESRGGYGYTF.

The CDR3 region is CASSPGTDSSLDGYTF. In DNA form, the CDR3 reads TGTGCCAGCTCACCCGGGACAGATTCCTCCCTCGATGGCTACACCTTC. The chain links TRBV18 to TRBJ1-2, with 7 bases fitting TRBD1. The CDR3 totals 16 residues. With V trimmed by 3 bases and J by 6 bases, 13 bases remained unmatched. The germline CDR1 and CDR2 sequences are KGHSH and LQKENI.

This clone was detected only once. The chain recombines TRBV28 with TRBJ2-7; TRBD2 aligns across 8 bases. There are 13 residues in the CDR3. V shed 7 bases, J shed 5 bases, and the junction held 7 bases outside the gene matches. Germline CDR1 reads MDHEN; CDR2 reads SYDVKM. CDR3 sequence: CASTVSGRNEQYF. In DNA form, the CDR3 reads TGTGCCAGCACGGTCAGCGGGAGAAACGAGCAGTACTTC.

This clone was seen only once. The chain carries TRBV6-1 and TRBJ2-7, with D maybe TRBD2 (6 bases). CDR1 is MNHNS and CDR2 is SASEGT in the germline V gene. The CDR3 totals 14 residues. The V gene lost 2 bases and the J gene lost 4 bases, with 12 bases spanning the gap. The CDR3 spells CASSEFASEYEQYF. CDR3 nucleotides: TGTGCCAGCAGTGAATTCGCTAGCGAGTACGAGCAGTACTTC.

The chain links TRBV6-2 or TRBV6-3 to TRBJ2-1; D is uncertain. The CDR3 spans 17 residues. Germline loops: CDR1 MNHEY, CDR2 SVGEGT. Deletions cut 5 bases from V and 3 bases from J, with 20 bases between. CDR3 sequence: CASSSLSLARDYNEQFF. DNA for the CDR3: TGTGCCAGCAGTAGCCTTAGCCTCGCGCGCGACTACAATGAGCAGTTCTTC.

The V call is TRBV4-3, the J call TRBJ2-6, with 9 bases aligning to TRBD2. Per the germline V gene, CDR1 is LGHNA and CDR2 is YSLEER. This CDR3 comprises 19 residues. With 4 bases clipped from V and 1 base from J, the junction kept 11 bases outside the gene matches. The CDR3 nucleotides read TGCGCCAGCAGCCCCCGGAGGAGCGGGGGGCTATCTGGGGCCAACGTCCTGACTTTC. It is translated as CASSPRRSGGLSGANVLTF.

The gene calls are TRBV3-1 (or the pseudogene TRBV3-2) and TRBJ1-4, with D perhaps matching TRBD1 (6 bases). Trimming took off 6 bases at V and 8 bases at J, with 19 bases between the two ends. The CDR3 sequence is 15 residues long. CDR1 and CDR2 from the germline V gene are LGHDT and YNNKEL (reference sequence). CDR3 in amino acids: CASSPRDWGGEKLFF. CDR3 DNA sequence: TGTGCCAGCAGTCCCCGGGACTGGGGGGGCGAAAAACTGTTTTTT.

This chain links TRBV27 with TRBJ2-5, with D unclear. This CDR3 contains 14 residues. Trimming left V 5 bases short and J 5 bases short, with 15 bases between. The V gene's germline CDR1 is MNHEY and CDR2 SMNVEV (reference sequence). This CDR3 reads CASSTDRHGETQYF. DNA of the CDR3: TGTGCCAGCAGTACCGATCGACATGGGGAGACCCAGTACTTC.

The chain employs TRBV2 and TRBJ2-3; tentative D call: TRBD1 (5 bases). V lost 6 bases to trimming and J lost 0 bases, with 13 bases between them. Germline-derived CDR1 and CDR2 are SNHLY and FYNNEI. The CDR3 loop spans 15 amino acids. The chain's CDR3 is CASSKGKGSTDTQYF. The CDR3 coding sequence is TGTGCCAGCAGCAAGGGGAAGGGCAGCACAGATACGCAGTATTTT.

V is TRBV7-3 and J is TRBJ2-1; TRBD1 matches at 9 bases. This CDR3 region has 15 residues. Germline V gene lookup returns CDR1 SGHTA and CDR2 FQGTGA. With 5 bases clipped from V and 4 bases from J, the junction kept 6 bases outside the gene matches. As DNA, the CDR3 is TGTGCCAGCAGCCTATCTGGGACAGGGTACAATGAGCAGTTCTTC. Protein sequence: CASSLSGTGYNEQFF.

This clone was counted between two and nine times. This chain links TRBV27 with TRBJ1-2, with D possibly matching TRBD1 (5 bases). This CDR3 region has 16 residues. Per the germline V gene, CDR1 is MNHEY and CDR2 is SMNVEV (reference sequence). Trimming took 0 bases from V and 0 from J, leaving 11 bases between them. CDR3: CASSLSAGYPNYGYTF. The CDR3 nucleotides read TGTGCCAGCAGTTTATCTGCAGGGTACCCTAACTATGGCTACACCTTC.

This clone was found once. This rearrangement joins TRBV9 to TRBJ2-7; maybe TRBD2 (6 bases). Trimming shortened V by 0 bases and J by 2 bases, and 12 bases separated the two germline ends. The CDR3 is made up of 15 amino acids. Germline values: CDR1 SGDLS, CDR2 YYNGEE. The CDR3: CASSVAGEVPYEQYF. CDR3 sequence (DNA): TGTGCCAGCAGCGTAGCGGGAGAGGTCCCCTACGAGCAGTACTTC.

The chain couples TRBV9 to TRBJ1-3; perhaps TRBD1 as D (5 bases). V lost 4 bases and J 0 bases, leaving 20 bases between the germline ends. This CDR3 spans 18 amino acids. Germline V gene lookup returns CDR1 SGDLS and CDR2 YYNGEE. The CDR3 loop reads CASSPGGDLTDSGNTIYF. As DNA, the CDR3 is TGTGCCAGCAGCCCGGGCGGCGATTTGACAGACTCTGGAAACACCATATATTTT.

This clone was observed a handful of times. The V call is TRBV28, the J call TRBJ1-3, with D perhaps TRBD1 (6 bases). Germline CDR1 is MDHEN and CDR2 is SYDVKM. V gave up 3 bases and J gave up 7 bases, with 10 bases separating them. This CDR3 comprises 13 residues. This CDR3 is CASSLVQGNTIYF. The CDR3, as DNA: TGTGCCAGCAGTTTGGTACAGGGTAACACCATATATTTT. Full variable domain (rest looked up from reference TRBV28 and TRBJ1-3): DVKVTQSSRYLVKRTGEKVFLECVQDMDHENMFWYRQDPGLGLRLIYFSYDVKMKEKGDIPEGYSVSREKKERFSLILESASTNQTSMYLCASSLVQGNTIYFGEGSWLTVV.

This clone was counted a few times. The rearrangement links TRBV3-1 (or the pseudogene TRBV3-2) to TRBJ1-1; 9 nucleotides match TRBD1. Germline CDR1 LGHDT, CDR2 YNNKEL (reference sequence). The CDR3 loop spans 15 amino acids. The junction had 5 bases not matched to a gene; V was cut back by 6 bases and J by 0 bases. Here the CDR3 DNA reads TGTGCCAGCAGGAAGGGACAGGGATTGAACACTGAAGCTTTCTTT. Translation gives CASRKGQGLNTEAFF.

V is TRBV12-2 and J is TRBJ2-5; TRBD2, the table's D call, lacks a check against the DNA. TRBV12-2 is reported as a pseudogene. The CDR3 spans 17 residues. The CDR3 loop reads CASRLNLALGEGETQYF. The CDR3 region has the DNA TGTGCAAGTCGCTTAAATCTAGCTTTGGGGGAGGGAGAGACCCAGTACTTC.

V and J are TRBV7-2 and TRBJ2-3, with TRBD1 matching 7 bases. Germline assignment: CDR1 SGHTA and CDR2 FQGNSA. The CDR3 runs 15 residues. After removal of 3 bases from V and 5 bases from J, the junction contained 8 bases not matched to a gene. Written as DNA, the CDR3 is TGTGCCAGCAGCTTCGGTCGACAGGGTGTAGATACGCAGTATTTT. It translates to CASSFGRQGVDTQYF.

V usage is TRBV4-1 and J usage is TRBJ2-7, with D possibly being TRBD1 (6 bases). Germline V gene sequence: CDR1 MGHRA, CDR2 YSYEKL. V was cut by 0 bases and J by 5 bases, with 20 bases left in between. This CDR3 has 17 residues. This CDR3 reads CASSQEVRTTGKDEQYF. The CDR3 DNA is TGCGCCAGCAGCCAAGAGGTAAGGACGACAGGAAAGGACGAGCAGTACTTC.

CDR3 nucleotides: TGTGCCAGTAGTACACTAGCGGGAGGGAGCGAGCAGTACTTC. This gives the protein CASSTLAGGSEQYF. The V call is TRBV19, the J call TRBJ2-7, with TRBD2 identical over 13 bases. Germline V CDR1 and CDR2: LNHDA, SQIVND (reference sequence). V lost 4 bases to trimming and J lost 6 bases; unmatched junction nucleotides: 3. CDR3 size: 14 residues.

This CDR3 reads CASSEYLAGVETQYF. CDR3 nucleotide sequence: TGTGCCAGCAGTGAATACCTAGCGGGAGTAGAGACCCAGTACTTC. The J gene is TRBJ2-5, the V gene TRBV25-1; 10 nucleotides line up with TRBD2. Germline-derived CDR1 and CDR2 are MGHDK and SYGVNS. CDR3 length: 15 amino acids. Losses at the gene ends were 0 bases for V and 4 bases for J; bases not matched to a gene: 2. Full variable domain (rest looked up from reference TRBV25-1 and TRBJ2-5): EADIYQTPRYLVIGTGKKITLECSQTMGHDKMYWYQQDPGMELHLIHYSYGVNSTEKGDLSSESTVSRIRTEHFPLTLESARPSHTSQYLCASSEYLAGVETQYFGPGTRLLVL.

The V call is TRBV4-3, the J call TRBJ1-4; D not resolved. Per the germline V gene, CDR1 is LGHNA and CDR2 is YSLEER. The V end was cut by 1 base, the J end by 6 bases, with 15 bases between. CDR3 length equals 16 residues. DNA for the CDR3: TGCGCCAGCAGCCAAGGTGGGCGGGGTCGATATGAAAAACTGTTTTTT. Translation: CASSQGGRGRYEKLFF.

With respect to this clone: At one boundary the junction diverges from the germline segment, which might be a read error. This rearrangement joins TRBV6-1 to TRBJ2-7; D unclear. The CDR3 totals 16 residues. Germline V gene data show CDR1 as MNHNS and CDR2 as SASEGT. In DNA form, the CDR3 reads TGTGCCAGCAGTCAAGCCTCGAGCACTGCTTCCTACGAGCAGTACTTC. It specifies CASSQASSTASYEQYF.

The chain joins TRBV7-3 to TRBJ2-7, with TRBD2 as a possible D gene (6 bases). Trimming removed 5 bases at V and 2 bases at J, with 16 bases between. The CDR3 contains 15 residues. From germline, CDR1 is SGHTA and CDR2 FQGTGA. CDR3 DNA sequence: TGTGCCAGCAGCCCTCAAACTAGCAGCCCCTACGAGCAGTACTTC. This codes for CASSPQTSSPYEQYF.

V gene TRBV6-5 combines with J gene TRBJ1-3; TRBD1 matches at 10 bases. V dropped 6 bases and J dropped 2; count of bases not matched to a gene: 4. This CDR3 has 15 residues. Per the germline V gene, CDR1 is MNHEY and CDR2 is SVGAGI. The CDR3 DNA reads TGTGCCAGCAGGGACGGGACAGGGGCTGGAAACACCATATATTTT. Protein product: CASRDGTGAGNTIYF.

The J gene is TRBJ1-1, the V gene TRBV19; perhaps TRBD1 as D (5 bases). Germline V gene data show CDR1 as LNHDA and CDR2 as SQIVND (reference sequence). The CDR3 is 14 residues long. The V end was cut by 3 bases, the J end by 4 bases, with 12 bases between. The DNA of the CDR3 is TGTGCCAGTAGTATCGGGGGGACGGGCACTGAAGCTTTCTTT. Protein: CASSIGGTGTEAFF.

The chain combines TRBV6-1 with TRBJ2-5, with 10 bases matching TRBD1. The CDR3 runs 16 residues. CDR1 is MNHNS, CDR2 SASEGT, per germline. The junction had 11 bases not matched to a gene; V was cut back by 6 bases and J by 4 bases. CDR3 protein: CASRESGTGVRETQYF. The CDR3 nucleotides read TGTGCCAGCAGAGAATCCGGGACAGGGGTTCGAGAGACCCAGTACTTC.

J is TRBJ2-7 and V is TRBV11-2; D might be TRBD2 (6 bases). The V end was cut by 4 bases, the J end by 8 bases, with 9 bases between. Germline CDR1 is SGHAT and CDR2 is FQNNGV. CDR3 size: 11 residues. This chain's CDR3 is CASSSSEQQYF. Here the CDR3 DNA reads TGTGCCAGCAGCTCTAGCGAACAGCAGTACTTC.

CDR3 in DNA: TGTGCCACGAGGGAGGACACCGCCTATGGCTACACCTTC. Protein: CATREDTAYGYTF. The V and J genes are TRBV7-9 and TRBJ1-2; TRBD1 might be the D (5 bases). The CDR3 is 13 amino acids. Germline V gives CDR1 SEHNR, CDR2 FQNEAQ (reference sequence). V lost 10 bases, J lost 4 bases, and 16 bases lay in between.

This chain joins TRBV6-5 and TRBJ1-1, with D hard to call. V was pared by 7 bases and J by 1 base, with 10 bases between. Germline CDR1 and CDR2: MNHEY and SVGAGI. This CDR3 comprises 13 residues. CDR3 residues: CASNQVRNTEAFF. DNA of the CDR3: TGTGCCAGCAACCAGGTGAGGAACACTGAAGCTTTCTTT.

This clone has only one observation. The gene calls are TRBV28 and TRBJ2-2; a weak D match, TRBD1 (6 bases). Deletions cut 4 bases from V and 5 bases from J, with 11 bases between. The CDR3 consists of 14 residues. The germline gives CDR1 MDHEN, CDR2 SYDVKM. The CDR3 loop reads CASSSAGVTGELFF. The CDR3 DNA is TGTGCCAGCAGTTCGGCAGGGGTGACCGGGGAGCTGTTTTTT.